A single sample gave rise to the 7 T cell receptor beta chains below, sequenced in a study of shared clonotypes between healthy human individuals (dated by TCRdb to the early 2020s). Library construction relied on the immunoSEQ multiplex PCR assay. Sourced from immuneACCESS, this table was stored by TCRdb with only in-frame sequences that have V and J called. A share of the clones is absent; for the studies checked, an unresolved V gene accounts for under half, and the remainder has no known explanation. A total of nearly 600,000 clones appear in this sample, roughly 95% of them only once. The ten largest account for about 0.11% of the sample. CD8 naive samples were obtained by positive selection for CCR7 among CD45RO-negative cells, yielding a CD45RA+CCR7+ population from which TemRA cells were excluded. The sequencing input was naive CD8+ T cells sorted from blood. The cell subset or site label corresponds to: CD45RA+CCR7+. The receptors shown here come from a woman in her 30s in good health.

V usage is TRBV27 and J usage is TRBJ2-1, with TRBD2 matching 11 bases. Per the germline V gene, CDR1 is MNHEY and CDR2 is SMNVEV (reference sequence). Unmatched junction bases numbered 5, after V lost 5 bases and J lost 2 bases. The CDR3 loop spans 16 amino acids. The CDR3 nucleotides are TGTGCCAGCAGTCCTATAGCGGGAGGGCCCTACAATGAGCAGTTCTTC. Protein: CASSPIAGGPYNEQFF.

The chain employs TRBV5-6 and TRBJ2-2; 8 nucleotides match TRBD1. The ends lost 0 bases at V and 6 bases at J; junction bases unmatched: 1. The CDR3 runs 14 residues. The germline gives CDR1 SGHDT, CDR2 YYEEEE. The CDR3: CASSLDRGAGELFF. The CDR3 region has the DNA TGTGCCAGCAGCTTGGACAGGGGGGCCGGGGAGCTGTTTTTT.

The chain uses TRBV18 and TRBJ2-7; the D gene is possibly TRBD1 (5 bases). With 5 bases removed from V and 7 bases from J, the gap between germline ends came to 15 bases. Germline V lookup: CDR1 KGHSH, CDR2 LQKENI. There are 13 residues in the CDR3. The DNA for the CDR3 is TGTGCCAGCTCAGAGCAGGGTTCAGTGGAGCAGTACTTC. Its protein is CASSEQGSVEQYF.

A single count supports this clone. The chain joins TRBV9 to TRBJ1-1; the D is unclear. Germline V gene sequence: CDR1 SGDLS, CDR2 YYNGEE. The CDR3 loop spans 13 amino acids. The V end was cut by 4 bases, the J end by 4 bases, with 11 bases between. In DNA form, the CDR3 reads TGTGCCAGCAGCACCCGGGCGGGCACTGAAGCTTTCTTT. It yields the protein CASSTRAGTEAFF.

The V and J genes are TRBV12-5 and TRBJ1-2; the D gene is possibly TRBD1 (6 bases). CDR1 and CDR2 from the germline V gene are LGHNT and FRNRAP. The CDR3 loop spans 13 amino acids. The germline V and J ends were trimmed by 1 base and 4 bases, with 7 bases remaining between them. The DNA for the CDR3 is TGTGCTAGTGGTTTGGAGGGGGGCTATGGCTACACCTTC. Protein product: CASGLEGGYGYTF.

This chain joins TRBV28 and TRBJ2-2; 9 nucleotides align to TRBD2. Germline-derived CDR1 and CDR2 are MDHEN and SYDVKM. The trim removed 3 bases at V and 8 bases at J, leaving 10 bases unmatched. The CDR3 length is 16 residues. Written as DNA, the CDR3 is TGTGCCAGCAGTTTTATTTTAGCGGGAGCTTCAGGGGAGCTGTTTTTT. Translated: CASSFILAGASGELFF.

The chain combines TRBV6-6 with TRBJ2-3; 8 nucleotides line up with TRBD2. The germline gives CDR1 MNHNY, CDR2 SVGAGI (reference sequence). J gave up 4 bases and V 2 bases, and 5 bases lay outside the gene matches. The CDR3 is 15 amino acids. The CDR3: CASSYAREGADTQYF. CDR3 DNA sequence: TGTGCCAGCAGTTACGCCCGGGAGGGAGCAGATACGCAGTATTTT.